This passage covers 14 T cell receptor beta chains from one sample sequenced in a study of tumor-infiltrating lymphocytes in primary liver carcinoma. RNA and DNA were co-extracted from around 20-30 mg of unsorted bulk tissue. With around 450 ng total RNA as template and a constant-region primer, TCR beta cDNA was made. Libraries of TCR beta came from three nested multiplex PCR rounds with slightly modified ARM-PCR. Each of the first two PCR rounds ran nine to ten cycles with TRBV1-TRBV30 forward and C-beta reverse primers. TCRdb redid the calling of the multiplex PCR reads with MiXCR, one entry per CDR3 protein. Among 100,000 or so distinct CDR3 sequences listed, around 66% were seen once. Material for sequencing was liver tumor tissue from sampling region 2. Subset given: tumor region T2, inferior pole. These TCRs come from a woman aged 55-69 years with primary liver carcinoma and hepatitis B virus infection.

V and J are TRBV29-1 and TRBJ2-7; 7 bases are shared with TRBD2. Trimming removed 6 bases from V and 2 bases from J; junction bases left unmatched: 10. The CDR3 has 14 amino acids. The germline CDR1 and CDR2 sequences are SQVTM and ANQGSEA. The CDR3, as DNA: TGCAGCGTCGGTACGGGACTAACAACCTACGAGCAGTACTTC. This encodes CSVGTGLTTYEQYF.

The table lists this clonotype with many counts. This chain uses TRBV12-3 or TRBV12-4 with TRBJ2-2, with D perhaps assigned TRBD1 or TRBD2 (5 bases each). The germline V and J ends were trimmed by 6 bases and 1 base, with 9 bases remaining between them. This CDR3 contains 14 residues. CDR3: CASSRDRNTGELFF. CDR3 sequence (DNA): TGTGCCAGCAGCAGGGACCGGAACACCGGGGAGCTGTTTTTT.

This clonotype was counted a few times. Compared with germline, one end of the junction differs, possibly owing to a read error. This chain connects TRBV11-2 to TRBJ1-3; 11 bases are shared with TRBD1. The length of the CDR3 is 19 residues. Per germline, CDR1 SGHAT and CDR2 FQNNGV. The CDR3 DNA sequence: TGTGCCAGCAACTCACCGGGACAGGGGGGACTCGCCTCTGGAAACGCCATATATTTT. Residues: CASNSPGQGGLASGNAIYF.

Details on this clonotype: In this CDR3 the conserved last residue, phenylalanine or tryptophan, is missing, so a read error is likely. No DNA is shown, since the ends of the CDR3 on it are uncertain; the CDR3 is the one TCRdb lists. The chain has TRBV12-3 or TRBV12-4 and TRBJ2-1; no check of the table's D call, TRBD2, against the DNA was made. The CDR3 contains 14 residues when both ends are counted. CDR3: CASSHGGTDNEQFL.

In the case of this clonotype: At one end, the junction sequence differs from germline, possibly due to a read error. The genes are TRBV4-2 and TRBJ2-1; either TRBD1 or TRBD2 may fit D (5 bases each). Germline CDR1 is LGHNA and CDR2 is YNFKEQ. This CDR3 spans 15 amino acids. The CDR3 spells CASSKDLGPYNEQFF. CDR3 nucleotide sequence: TGTGCCAGCAGCAAAGACTTGGGACCCTACAATGAGCAGTTCTTC.

Turning to this clonotype: At one end the junction does not follow the germline gene, possibly because of a read error. The chain couples TRBV28 to TRBJ1-1, with D unclear. Germline lookup yields CDR1 MDHEN and CDR2 SYDVKM. The CDR3 is 13 amino acids. CDR3 DNA sequence: TGTACCAGCAGTTTCCAAGGTTACACTGAAGCTTTCTTT. Its translation: CTSSFQGYTEAFF.

V usage is TRBV7-9 and J usage is TRBJ1-1; the D is unclear. Germline loops: CDR1 SEHNR, CDR2 FQNEAQ (reference sequence). The CDR3 runs to 13 residues. Trimming stripped 2 bases from V and 4 bases from J, with 8 bases between. The CDR3 DNA reads TGTGCCAGCAGCTTAAAGATGTCCACTGAAGCTTTCTTT. As protein: CASSLKMSTEAFF.

This chain uses TRBV5-1 with TRBJ2-4; D gene ambiguous. V lost 5 bases and J lost 4, with 10 bases in between. The CDR3 extends over 13 amino acids. CDR1 and CDR2 (germline): SGHRS, YFSETQ. CDR3 DNA: TGCGCCAGCAGACATGAGAGAAAAAACATTCAGTACTTC. It encodes CASRHERKNIQYF.

The chain recombines TRBV28 with TRBJ2-3; D might be TRBD1 or TRBD2, each matching 5 bases. From germline, CDR1 is MDHEN and CDR2 SYDVKM. The CDR3 has 14 amino acids. Trimming took 3 bases from V and 4 from J, leaving 11 bases between them. The CDR3 nucleotides read TGTGCCAGCAGTTTCGTGGGGGTGGCAGATACGCAGTATTTT. Translation: CASSFVGVADTQYF.

This clonotype is medium-sized in the sample. This chain uses TRBV12-3 or TRBV12-4 with TRBJ1-1, with D tentatively TRBD1 (6 bases). V was cut by 4 bases and J by 6 bases, with 6 bases left in between. The CDR3 has 11 amino acids. The CDR3 DNA is TGTGCCAGCAGTTCAGGGGCTGAAGCTTTCTTT. Protein product: CASSSGAEAFF.

This chain links TRBV20-1 with TRBJ2-1, with 9 positions matching TRBD2. In germline, CDR1 is DFQATT, CDR2 SNEGSKA (reference sequence). J gave up 10 bases and V 5 bases, and 12 bases lay outside the gene matches. The CDR3 covers 14 residues. In DNA, the CDR3 is TGCAGTGCTCGACTAGCGGCCCGAGATTGGGAGCAGTTCTTC. Its translation is CSARLAARDWEQFF.

Here the CDR3 DNA reads TGTGCCAGTAGACCTGACAGGGAAGGGGAGCTGTTTTTT. This translates into CASRPDREGELFF. The rearrangement uses TRBV19 and TRBJ2-2, with TRBD1 matching 7 bases. With V trimmed by 6 bases and J by 8 bases, 6 bases remained unmatched. This CDR3 comprises 13 residues. The germline gives CDR1 LNHDA, CDR2 SQIVND (reference sequence).

The chain joins TRBV11-2 to TRBJ2-1; D not certain. CDR1 and CDR2 from the germline V gene are SGHAT and FQNNGV. There are 14 residues in the CDR3. The CDR3 loop is CVNSLERTNNEQFF. The CDR3 DNA reads as TGTGTCAACAGTTTAGAACGGACGAACAATGAGCAGTTCTTC.

Points on this clonotype: At one boundary the junction diverges from the germline segment, which might be a read error. The gene calls are TRBV6-5 and TRBJ1-6; TRBD1 might be the D (6 bases). The CDR3 is 17 residues long. The germline CDR1 and CDR2 sequences are MNHEY and SVGAGI. Here the CDR3 reads CDSSHPQGLHADSPLHF. The CDR3 coding sequence is TGTGACAGCAGTCACCCACAGGGTTTACATGCGGATTCACCCCTCCACTTT.